Below, 21 T cell receptor beta chains from the same sample are listed, as sequenced in a study of human T cells and chemical hapten exposure. As to time point: patch test 3, about 24 weeks after DPC sensitization. Treatment: therapeutic diphenylcyclopropenone sensitization with weekly scalp DPC. MiXCR was run by TCRdb on the RACE reads, yielding one entry per CDR3 protein. Among 120,000 or so distinct CDR3 sequences listed, 11% were seen once. The sequencing here drew on whole blood, taken in connection with sensitization to the hapten diphenylcyclopropenone (DPC). These receptors originate from a woman aged 50 to 60 with alopecia areata. Some clones in this sample may be carry-over from other donors' samples.

This clonotype appeared a few times. The rearrangement joins TRBV25-1 to TRBJ2-4, with a tentative D call TRBD2 (5 bases). The germline CDR1 and CDR2 sequences are MGHDK and SYGVNS. The germline V and J ends were trimmed by 6 bases and 0 bases, with 15 bases remaining between them. The CDR3 has 16 residues. CDR3 loop: CASREVGAGAKNIQYF. The DNA of the CDR3 is TGTGCCAGCAGGGAGGTGGGTGCTGGAGCCAAAAACATTCAGTACTTC. The whole variable domain, filled in from reference TRBV25-1 and TRBJ2-4, reads EADIYQTPRYLVIGTGKKITLECSQTMGHDKMYWYQQDPGMELHLIHYSYGVNSTEKGDLSSESTVSRIRTEHFPLTLESARPSHTSQYLCASREVGAGAKNIQYFGAGTRLSVL.

This clonotype was observed a few times. The gene calls are TRBV7-2 and TRBJ1-2; 8 nucleotides match TRBD1. The J segment lost 4 bases and the V segment lost 3 bases, leaving 4 bases of the junction unmatched. Germline CDR1 SGHTA, CDR2 FQGNSA. The CDR3 spans 14 residues. In DNA form, the CDR3 reads TGTGCCAGCAGCTTGACAGGGGCCTCCTATGGCTACACCTTC. As protein: CASSLTGASYGYTF.

This clonotype was found many times. This chain uses TRBV9 with TRBJ2-5; 12 positions match TRBD2. V was pared by 5 bases and J by 3 bases, with 5 bases of the junction left unmatched. This CDR3 spans 15 amino acids. Looked up from germline, CDR1 is SGDLS and CDR2 is YYNGEE. The CDR3 region is CASSNRLAGEETQYF. The DNA of the CDR3 is TGTGCCAGCAGTAACCGACTAGCGGGGGAAGAGACCCAGTACTTC.

This clonotype has just a few counts. V gene TRBV4-3 combines with J gene TRBJ1-1, with D hard to call. Germline-derived CDR1 and CDR2 are LGHNA and YSLEER. The CDR3 has 13 amino acids. Between the trimmed V and J ends, which lost 0 bases and 5 bases, there was a span of 7 bases. The CDR3 DNA reads as TGCGCCAGCAGCCAAGAGTTGAGGACTGAAGCTTTCTTT. This codes for CASSQELRTEAFF.

This clonotype was counted many times. This chain connects TRBV27 to TRBJ2-3; D is ambiguous. Germline V gene lookup returns CDR1 MNHEY and CDR2 SMNVEV (reference sequence). V was shortened by 6 bases and J by 0 bases, with 4 bases between the two germline ends. The CDR3 loop spans 12 amino acids. The CDR3 spells CASRASTDTQYF. The CDR3 region has the DNA TGTGCCAGCAGAGCTAGCACAGATACGCAGTATTTT.

This clonotype has more than one count but fewer than ten. The rearrangement uses TRBV4-2 and TRBJ1-5; D remains ambiguous. The ends were cut back, 4 bases at V and 3 bases at J, with 10 bases in the middle. The germline V gene has CDR1 LGHNA and CDR2 YNFKEQ. The CDR3 has 14 amino acids. CDR3 sequence reads: CASSREGVNQPQHF. In DNA form, the CDR3 reads TGTGCCAGCAGCCGGGAGGGAGTCAATCAGCCCCAGCATTTT.

The rearrangement uses TRBV6-2 or TRBV6-3 and TRBJ2-1; no firm D call. The V end was cut by 6 bases, the J end by 7 bases, with 10 bases between. CDR3 length: 12 amino acids. In germline, CDR1 is MNHEY, CDR2 SVGEGT. For the CDR3, the DNA is TGTGCCAGCAGCTATGGAGTAAATGAGCAGTTCTTC. Its protein product is CASSYGVNEQFF.

The chain has TRBV2 and TRBJ1-6; no clear D gene. Deletions cut 4 bases from V and 5 bases from J, with 9 bases between. The CDR3 length is 14 residues. Per the germline V gene, CDR1 is SNHLY and CDR2 is FYNNEI. CDR3 coding DNA: TGTGCCAGCAGTGGGGAGAGGGATAATTCACCCCTCCACTTT. Translated: CASSGERDNSPLHF.

The chain joins TRBV2 to TRBJ1-2; D unresolved. V shed 10 bases and J shed 5 bases, with 11 bases lying between them. This CDR3 has 11 residues. Germline CDR1 is SNHLY and CDR2 is FYNNEI. The CDR3 nucleotides are TGTGCCACCCTGACTGCTTATGGCTACACCTTC. Its translation: CATLTAYGYTF. Based on the CDR3 plus reference TRBV2 and TRBJ1-2, the full variable domain is EPEVTQTPSHQVTQMGQEVILRCVPISNHLYFYWYRQILGQKVEFLVSFYNNEISEKSEIFDDQFSVERPDGSNFTLKIRSTKLEDSAMYFCATLTAYGYTFGSGTRLTVV.

The sample holds a few counts of this clonotype. The chain is built from TRBV6-1 and TRBJ1-2; D is ambiguous. CDR1 is MNHNS, CDR2 SASEGT, per germline. The CDR3 runs to 15 residues. The V end was cut by 5 bases, the J end by 3 bases, with 16 bases between. The CDR3 here is CASSRSVQLDYGYTF. The CDR3 coding sequence is TGTGCCAGCAGTAGGAGCGTACAGCTCGACTATGGCTACACCTTC.

This chain joins TRBV27 and TRBJ1-1; D possibly corresponds to TRBD1 (6 bases). This CDR3 has 15 residues. Germline CDR1 and CDR2: MNHEY and SMNVEV (reference sequence). The germline V and J ends were trimmed by 7 bases and 5 bases, with 20 bases remaining between them. CDR3 sequence (DNA): TGTGCCAGCACGAGGGGGGGCGCGCATGTTACTGAAGCTTTCTTT. Its translation: CASTRGGAHVTEAFF.

This clonotype was observed at least ten times. The chain combines TRBV6-1 with TRBJ2-3; the D gene is possibly TRBD2 (5 bases). Between the trimmed V and J ends, which lost 3 bases and 2 bases, there was a span of 6 bases. This CDR3 has 13 amino acids. Per germline, CDR1 MNHNS and CDR2 SASEGT. The CDR3 bases are TGTGCCAGCAGTGACGACTACACAGATACGCAGTATTTT. Translation gives CASSDDYTDTQYF.

The rearrangement uses TRBV4-2 and TRBJ1-5, with D unclear. This CDR3 has 15 amino acids. Trimming stripped 0 bases from V and 1 base from J, with 7 bases between. Germline values: CDR1 LGHNA, CDR2 YNFKEQ. CDR3 sequence: CASSQEWGSNQPQHF. DNA for the CDR3: TGTGCCAGCAGCCAAGAATGGGGAAGCAATCAGCCCCAGCATTTT.

CDR3 residues: CASRSYPYEQYF. The DNA of the CDR3 is TGCGCCAGCAGGTCCTACCCTTACGAGCAGTACTTC. The chain is built from TRBV5-1 and TRBJ2-7; D unclear. Trimming pared 5 bases from V and 4 bases from J, leaving 10 bases between. This CDR3 comprises 12 residues. The germline gives CDR1 SGHRS, CDR2 YFSETQ.

The rearrangement links TRBV5-4 to TRBJ1-1; D is perhaps TRBD1 (6 bases). Per germline, CDR1 SGHNT and CDR2 YYREEE (reference sequence). The V end was cut by 4 bases, the J end by 6 bases, with 13 bases between. The CDR3 has 13 residues. The DNA of the CDR3 is TGTGCCAGCAGCCTGCCGGGGGCCCCTGAAGCTTTCTTT. Its translation: CASSLPGAPEAFF.

The gene calls are TRBV3-2 and TRBJ2-2; TRBD2, the D gene given by the table, was not confirmed from the DNA. TRBV3-2 is recorded as a pseudogene. This CDR3 is 17 amino acids long. In DNA form, the CDR3 reads TGTGCCAGCAGCCTGACCTCTAGCGGGAGGGCGCCCGGGGAGCTGTTTTTT. Translating gives CASSLTSSGRAPGELFF.

As to this clonotype: A read error may explain this, as a much larger clone is one base away. The chain combines TRBV5-1 with TRBJ2-5; no clear D gene. The CDR3 is made up of 12 amino acids. Germline V gives CDR1 SGHRS, CDR2 YFSETQ. The CDR3 nucleotides read TGCGCCAGCAGCTTGGACGGAGAGGCCCAGTACTTC. It codes for CASSLDGEAQYF. Using reference TRBV5-1 and TRBJ2-5 for the parts outside the CDR3, the full variable domain is KAGVTQTPRYLIKTRGQQVTLSCSPISGHRSVSWYQQTPGQGLQFLFEYFSETQRNKGNFPGRFSGRQFSNSRSEMNVSTLELGDSALYLCASSLDGEAQYFGPGTRLLVL.

Ten or more counts support this clonotype. V is TRBV9 and J is TRBJ2-7; 12 nucleotides agree with TRBD1. The germline gives CDR1 SGDLS, CDR2 YYNGEE. The CDR3 is 15 residues long. The ends lost 3 bases at V and 6 bases at J; junction bases unmatched: 7. CDR3 nucleotides: TGTGCCAGCAGCGAGTCGGGACAGGGGGCTCGCGAGCAGTACTTC. It translates to CASSESGQGAREQYF.

This chain uses TRBV27 with TRBJ2-7, with D perhaps matching TRBD1 (8 bases). Looked up from germline, CDR1 is MNHEY and CDR2 is SMNVEV (reference sequence). With 4 bases removed from V and 7 bases from J, the gap between germline ends came to 14 bases. There are 13 residues in the CDR3. This chain's CDR3 is CASSYGQGGEQYF. The CDR3 nucleotides read TGTGCCAGCAGTTACGGACAGGGAGGGGAGCAGTACTTC.

This clonotype has a handful of counts. The chain uses TRBV9 and TRBJ2-6; D may be TRBD1 (5 bases). CDR1 is SGDLS and CDR2 is YYNGEE in the germline V gene. This CDR3 is built from 15 residues. V was shortened by 6 bases and J by 4 bases, with 14 bases between the two germline ends. The CDR3 reads CASTIGALGANVLTF. CDR3 DNA: TGTGCCAGCACCATAGGGGCCTTGGGGGCCAACGTCCTGACTTTC.

This clonotype was picked up many times. This clone may be a read error of a much larger clone one base away. The chain links TRBV5-5 to TRBJ2-7, with D perhaps matching TRBD2 (6 bases). This CDR3 has 14 amino acids. The germline V gene has CDR1 SGHKS and CDR2 YYEKEE (reference sequence). V lost 4 bases to trimming and J lost 7 bases, with 18 bases between them. CDR3 nucleotide sequence: TGTGCCAGCAGCCGACTAGGAGGGACGGGGGAGCAGTACTTC. Its translation: CASSRLGGTGEQYF.